The T cell receptor (beta chain) described here comes from a study of blood T cell repertoires in COVID-19. Overall study context: The origin of the acute and convalescent COVID-19 samples was the United States, Italy and Spain. The cDNA or gDNA used as material had been derived from T cells, B-cell-depleted T cells, or PBMCs.

Original processing methods: Counts of nucleated cells, estimated from reference gene primer amplification, were obtained. Generated by immunoSEQ multiplex PCR, the TCRdb table keeps only in-frame clones and is missing some. D and trimming were read from the DNA, whereas the V and J calls and clone size are those reported in that table. The sample records 99,000 or so clones, 85% being singletons. This clone showed up just once. Trimming stripped 1 base from V and 8 bases from J, with 16 bases between. This CDR3 is 15 amino acids long. CDR1 and CDR2 from the germline V gene are SGHRS and YFSETQ. The source material was peripheral blood. The gene calls are TRBV5-1 and TRBJ2-1; perhaps TRBD2 as D (6 bases). The origin of this receptor is a man aged 45-65 years with acute or convalescent COVID-19. The CDR3 loop is CASSLRQPRLDEQFF. The CDR3 DNA sequence: TGCGCCAGCAGCTTGAGACAGCCCAGACTAGATGAGCAGTTCTTC.